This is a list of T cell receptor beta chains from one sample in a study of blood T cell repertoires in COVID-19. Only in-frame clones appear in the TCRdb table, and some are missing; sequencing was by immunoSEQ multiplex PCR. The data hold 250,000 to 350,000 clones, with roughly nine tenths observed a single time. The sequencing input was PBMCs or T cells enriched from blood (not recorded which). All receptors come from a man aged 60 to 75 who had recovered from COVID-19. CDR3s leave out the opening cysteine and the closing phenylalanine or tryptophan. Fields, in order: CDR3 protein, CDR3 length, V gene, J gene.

AMRAGGPLTEQY	12	TRBV2	TRBJ2-7
ASSFGTGVGYGYT	13	TRBV5-6	TRBJ1-2
GGSSYNEQF	9	TRBV20-1	TRBJ2-1
ASSIPSGGINEQF	13	TRBV19	TRBJ2-1
ASSETAQGSPLH	12	TRBV9	TRBJ1-6
ASSYSRDRGYTEAF	14	TRBV6-2/TRBV6-3	TRBJ1-1
ASSPRRDRGLSGTYEQY	17	TRBV18	TRBJ2-7
ASSYQKQGASGTDTQY	16	TRBV5-1	TRBJ2-3
ASSSLAEREIAGELF	15	TRBV27	TRBJ2-2
ASTRRDPSVNEQF	13	TRBV19	TRBJ2-1
ASSSRTATGETQY	13	TRBV7-6	TRBJ2-5